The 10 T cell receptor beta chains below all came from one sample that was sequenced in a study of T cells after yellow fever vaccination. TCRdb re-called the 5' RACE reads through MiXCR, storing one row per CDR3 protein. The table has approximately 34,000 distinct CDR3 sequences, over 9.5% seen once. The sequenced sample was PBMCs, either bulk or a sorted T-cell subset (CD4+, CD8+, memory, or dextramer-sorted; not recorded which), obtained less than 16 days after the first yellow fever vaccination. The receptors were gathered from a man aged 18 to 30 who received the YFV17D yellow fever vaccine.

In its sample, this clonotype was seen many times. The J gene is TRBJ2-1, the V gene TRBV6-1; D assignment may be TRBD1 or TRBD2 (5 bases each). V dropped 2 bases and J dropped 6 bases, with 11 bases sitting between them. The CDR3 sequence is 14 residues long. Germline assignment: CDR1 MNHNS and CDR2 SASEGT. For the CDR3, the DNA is TGTGCCAGCAGTGAAATCGGGGCCCGCAATGAGCAGTTCTTC. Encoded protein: CASSEIGARNEQFF.

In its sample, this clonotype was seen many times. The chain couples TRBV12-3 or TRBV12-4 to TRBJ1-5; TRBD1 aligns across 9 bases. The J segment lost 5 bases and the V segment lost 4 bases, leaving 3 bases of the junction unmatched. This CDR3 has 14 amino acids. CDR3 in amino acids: CASSSGTGHQPQHF. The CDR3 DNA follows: TGTGCCAGCAGTTCCGGGACAGGGCATCAGCCCCAGCATTTT.

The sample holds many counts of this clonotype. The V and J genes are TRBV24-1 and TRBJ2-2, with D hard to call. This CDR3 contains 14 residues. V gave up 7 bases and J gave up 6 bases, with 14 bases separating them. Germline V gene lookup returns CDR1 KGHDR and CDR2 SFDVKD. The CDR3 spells CATRSARQAGELFF. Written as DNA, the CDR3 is TGTGCCACCAGATCGGCTAGGCAGGCCGGGGAGCTGTTTTTT.

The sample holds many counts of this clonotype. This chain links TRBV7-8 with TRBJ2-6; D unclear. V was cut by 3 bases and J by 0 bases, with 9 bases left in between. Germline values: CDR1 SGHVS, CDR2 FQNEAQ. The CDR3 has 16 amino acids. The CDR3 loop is CASSFRVISGANVLTF. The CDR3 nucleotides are TGTGCCAGCAGCTTCCGCGTTATCTCTGGGGCCAACGTCCTGACTTTC.

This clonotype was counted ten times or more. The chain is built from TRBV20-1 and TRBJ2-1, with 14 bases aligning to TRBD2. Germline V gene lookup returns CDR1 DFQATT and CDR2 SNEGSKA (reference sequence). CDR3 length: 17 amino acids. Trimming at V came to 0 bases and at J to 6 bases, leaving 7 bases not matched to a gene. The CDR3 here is CSARDRGLAGAPNEQFF. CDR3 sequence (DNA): TGCAGTGCTAGAGATAGGGGACTAGCGGGGGCCCCCAATGAGCAGTTCTTC.

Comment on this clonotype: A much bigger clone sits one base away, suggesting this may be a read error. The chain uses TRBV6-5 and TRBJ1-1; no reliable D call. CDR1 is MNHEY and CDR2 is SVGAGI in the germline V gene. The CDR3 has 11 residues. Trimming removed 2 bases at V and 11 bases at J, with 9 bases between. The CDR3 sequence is CASSYDGSAFF. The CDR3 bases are TGTGCCAGCAGTTACGATGGGAGTGCTTTCTTT.

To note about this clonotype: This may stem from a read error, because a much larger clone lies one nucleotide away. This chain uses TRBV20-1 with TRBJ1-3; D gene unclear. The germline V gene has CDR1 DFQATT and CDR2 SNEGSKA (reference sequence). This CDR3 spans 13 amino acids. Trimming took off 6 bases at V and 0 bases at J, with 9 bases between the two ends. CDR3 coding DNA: TGCAGTGCCTTGGGGAGCTCTGGAAACACCATATATTTT. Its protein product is CSALGSSGNTIYF.

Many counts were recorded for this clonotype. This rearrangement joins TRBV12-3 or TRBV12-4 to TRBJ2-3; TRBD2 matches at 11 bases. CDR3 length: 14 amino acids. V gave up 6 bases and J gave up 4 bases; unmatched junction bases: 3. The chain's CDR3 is CASRGTSGSDTQYF. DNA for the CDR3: TGTGCCAGCAGGGGGACTAGCGGATCAGATACGCAGTATTTT.

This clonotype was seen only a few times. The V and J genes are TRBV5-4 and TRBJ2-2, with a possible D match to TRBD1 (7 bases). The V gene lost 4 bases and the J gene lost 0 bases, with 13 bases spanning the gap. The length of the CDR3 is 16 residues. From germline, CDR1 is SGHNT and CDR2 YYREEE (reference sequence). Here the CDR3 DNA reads TGTGCCAGCAGCCAGGGGGGCGGGGCGAACACCGGGGAGCTGTTTTTT. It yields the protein CASSQGGGANTGELFF.

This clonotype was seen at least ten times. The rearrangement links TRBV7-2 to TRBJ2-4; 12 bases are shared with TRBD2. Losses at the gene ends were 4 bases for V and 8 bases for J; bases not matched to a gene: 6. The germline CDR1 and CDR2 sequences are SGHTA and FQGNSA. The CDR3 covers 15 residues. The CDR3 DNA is TGTGCCAGCAGCTCTAGCGGGGGGGCCTTTTACATTCAGTACTTC. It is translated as CASSSSGGAFYIQYF.